The rows below give T cell receptor beta chains drawn from one sample of a study of shared clonotypes between healthy human individuals. Measured with immunoSEQ multiplex PCR; TCRdb has only the in-frame clones, and not every one. The top ten hold over 0.1% of the sample, which has 2 million to 2.5 million clones, around 95% seen once. The material sequenced was naive CD4+ T cells sorted from blood. The receptors were gathered from a man aged 18-30 years in good health. Each CDR3 is given with its conserved first and last residue. D genes are given only for firm matches. Clone size is not always given. Where it is, it says once, few, many or a class for expanded clones.

abundance | j_gene | d_gene | v_gene | CDR3aa | CDR3nt
. | TRBJ2-5 | TRBD2 | TRBV15 | CATSREVAGGWETQYF | TGTGCCACCAGCAGAGAAGTAGCGGGAGGGTGGGAGACCCAGTACTTC
. | TRBJ2-5 | . | TRBV19 | CASSVNGGETQYF | TGTGCCAGTAGTGTCAACGGGGGAGAGACCCAGTACTTC
. | TRBJ2-7 | . | TRBV4-1 | CASSQAQGLHSYEQYF | TGCGCCAGCAGCCAAGCCCAGGGTTTACACTCCTACGAGCAGTACTTC
. | TRBJ2-5 | TRBD1 | TRBV28 | CASSFRTGGVETQYF | TGTGCCAGCAGTTTTAGGACAGGGGGCGTTGAGACCCAGTACTTC
once | TRBJ2-7 | . | TRBV7-2 | CASSHQRGYEQYF | TGTGCCAGCAGCCATCAACGGGGTTACGAGCAGTACTTC
. | TRBJ1-1 | . | TRBV2 | CASSEAQGSRMNTEAFF | TGTGCCAGCAGTGAGGCCCAGGGGAGCAGGATGAACACTGAAGCTTTCTTT
. | TRBJ2-7 | TRBD2 | TRBV11-2 | CASSSYRGAGVHEQYF | TGTGCCAGCAGCTCCTACCGAGGAGCGGGGGTCCACGAGCAGTACTTC
. | TRBJ2-7 | TRBD1 | TRBV28 | CASNQDRASYEQYF | TGTGCCAGCAATCAGGACAGGGCCTCCTACGAGCAGTACTTC
. | TRBJ2-3 | TRBD1 | TRBV29-1 | CSVEGDRGFTDTQYF | TGCAGCGTTGAAGGGGACAGGGGATTCACAGATACGCAGTATTTT
. | TRBJ2-3 | TRBD2 | TRBV9 | CASSARTSPASTDTQYF | TGTGCCAGCAGCGCCCGGACTAGTCCAGCTAGCACAGATACGCAGTATTTT
once | TRBJ1-1 | . | TRBV5-1 | CASSLGPDNNSEAFF | TGCGCCAGCAGCTTGGGGCCCGACAATAATTCTGAAGCTTTCTTT
. | TRBJ1-6 | TRBD1 | TRBV4-1 | CASRGQVFNSPLHF | TGCGCCAGCCGGGGACAGGTCTTTAATTCACCCCTCCACTTT
. | TRBJ2-7 | . | TRBV7-2 | CASSLARLSLNYEQYF | TGTGCCAGCAGCTTAGCCCGGTTGAGCCTTAACTACGAGCAGTACTTC
. | TRBJ2-5 | . | TRBV2 | CASSEWRGEETQYF | TGTGCCAGCAGTGAGTGGCGGGGAGAAGAGACCCAGTACTTC
. | TRBJ1-5 | . | TRBV4-1 | CASSQDIAGTNQPQHF | TGCGCCAGCAGCCAAGATATTGCAGGGACAAATCAGCCCCAGCATTTT
once | TRBJ2-3 | TRBD2 | TRBV14 | CASSLPKGTTQYTDTQYF | TGTGCCAGCAGCCTACCTAAGGGGACTACCCAGTACACAGATACGCAGTATTTT
few | TRBJ1-2 | . | TRBV7-9 | CASSFAGLQVNYGYTF | TGTGCCAGCAGCTTCGCAGGGCTACAGGTTAACTATGGCTACACCTTC
few | TRBJ1-2 | . | TRBV5-1 | CASSFEGGYGYTF | TGCGCCAGCAGCTTCGAGGGGGGCTATGGCTACACCTTC
. | TRBJ2-7 | TRBD2 | TRBV6-4 | CASSDCSGLNYEQYF | TGTGCCAGCAGTGACTGTAGCGGGCTTAATTACGAGCAGTACTTC
once | TRBJ1-6 | . | TRBV5-4 | CASSLDGASSYNSPLHF | TGTGCCAGCAGCTTGGATGGGGCCAGCTCCTATAATTCACCCCTCCACTTT
. | TRBJ1-6 | . | TRBV5-8 | CASSRTLRTQGYNSPLHF | TGTGCCAGCAGTCGGACATTACGGACCCAGGGCTATAATTCACCCCTCCACTTT
. | TRBJ2-5 | . | TRBV19 | CASSPLADPRETQYF | TGTGCCAGTAGTCCCTTAGCGGATCCCAGAGAGACCCAGTACTTC
. | TRBJ1-2 | . | TRBV20-1 | CSAREQGGYTF | TGCAGTGCTAGAGAACAGGGCGGCTACACCTTC